Each of the 25 T cell receptor beta chains below was sequenced from the same sample in a study of blood T cell repertoires in COVID-19. TCRdb keeps only in-frame clones here, not all; method: immunoSEQ multiplex PCR. The data hold about 360,000 clones, with approximately 86% observed a single time. The material sequenced was peripheral blood. Receptor source: a human donor in a cohort sampled during active COVID-19.

Here the CDR3 reads CASSATSGRPQETQYF. The CDR3 DNA follows: TGTGCCAGCAGTGCTACTAGCGGGAGGCCCCAAGAGACCCAGTACTTC. The chain joins TRBV28 to TRBJ2-5; 12 bases are shared with TRBD2. Germline V gene sequence: CDR1 MDHEN, CDR2 SYDVKM. V lost 5 bases, J lost 1 base, and 5 bases stayed unmatched. The CDR3 sequence is 16 residues long.

The chain uses TRBV12-3 or TRBV12-4 and TRBJ1-2, with TRBD1 identical over 7 bases. The CDR3 spans 13 residues. V shed 5 bases, J shed 3 bases, and the junction held 3 bases outside the gene matches. The DNA of the CDR3 is TGTGCCAGCAGTCCGACAGGGTACTATGGCTACACCTTC. Translation: CASSPTGYYGYTF.

This chain links TRBV19 with TRBJ2-4; 9 bases line up with TRBD1. Germline CDR1 reads LNHDA; CDR2 reads SQIVND (reference sequence). The trim removed 3 bases at V and 14 bases at J, leaving 20 bases unmatched. This CDR3 contains 17 residues. The CDR3 coding sequence is TGTGCCAGTAGTATGGTCCCCCCAAGGGAGACCCGGGACAGGGAGTACTTC. This encodes CASSMVPPRETRDREYF.

The V and J genes are TRBV3-1 (or the pseudogene TRBV3-2) and TRBJ1-6; D not resolved. Germline V gene lookup returns CDR1 LGHDT and CDR2 YNNKEL (reference sequence). The CDR3 is 14 amino acids. V was trimmed by 1 base and J by 7 bases, leaving 8 bases between them. The CDR3 nucleotides read TGTGCCAGCAGCCAAGTGTTGGGCAATTCACCCCTCCACTTT. Translated, it gives CASSQVLGNSPLHF.

This sequence joins TRBV10-2 and TRBJ2-1, with D possibly matching TRBD1 (5 bases). This CDR3 region has 16 residues. The V gene lost 6 bases and the J gene lost 0 bases, with 15 bases spanning the gap. Germline CDR1 and CDR2: WSHSY and SAAADI. CDR3 loop: CASRGTTGRSYNEQFF. The CDR3 nucleotides are TGCGCCAGCAGGGGCACAACAGGACGCTCCTACAATGAGCAGTTCTTC.

The rearrangement links TRBV5-5 to TRBJ2-2; no clear D gene. The CDR3 is 12 residues long. Per germline, CDR1 SGHKS and CDR2 YYEKEE (reference sequence). V was pared by 1 base and J by 8 bases, with 6 bases between. This CDR3 is CASSLWQGELFF. CDR3 sequence (DNA): TGTGCCAGCAGCTTGTGGCAAGGGGAGCTGTTTTTT. The full variable domain, with the rest looked up from reference TRBV5-5 and TRBJ2-2, is DAGVTQSPTHLIKTRGQQVTLRCSPISGHKSVSWYQQVLGQGPQFIFQYYEKEERGRGNFPDRFSARQFPNYSSELNVNALLLGDSALYLCASSLWQGELFFGEGSRLTVL.

This rearrangement joins TRBV24-1 to TRBJ1-2; unclear D gene. The CDR3 extends over 15 amino acids. Germline V gene lookup returns CDR1 KGHDR and CDR2 SFDVKD. V lost 2 bases, J lost 3 bases, and 12 bases lay in between. CDR3 nucleotides: TGTGCCACCAGTGATTCTTGGACTGCAGACTATGGCTACACCTTC. It is translated as CATSDSWTADYGYTF.

The chain has TRBV3-1 (or the pseudogene TRBV3-2) and TRBJ1-1; D call uncertain. V dropped 4 bases and J dropped 1 base, with 7 bases sitting between them. From germline, CDR1 is LGHDT and CDR2 YNNKEL (reference sequence). There are 13 residues in the CDR3. In DNA, the CDR3 is TGTGCCAGCAGCCTACAGACGAACACTGAAGCTTTCTTT. Protein sequence: CASSLQTNTEAFF.

V is TRBV2 and J is TRBJ2-5; D gene ambiguous. The CDR3 contains 12 residues. Per germline, CDR1 SNHLY and CDR2 FYNNEI. Trimming cost V 8 bases and J 4 bases, with 11 bases left between them. CDR3 sequence: CASRPHGETQYF. Written as DNA, the CDR3 is TGTGCCAGCCGTCCTCACGGAGAGACCCAGTACTTC.

V is TRBV15 and J is TRBJ1-3; weak D call: TRBD1 (5 bases). Looked up from germline, CDR1 is LNHNV and CDR2 is YYDKDF (reference sequence). This CDR3 contains 12 residues. Trimming removed 7 bases at V and 4 bases at J, with 8 bases between. In nucleotides, the CDR3 is TGTGCCACCAAGGCAGGGGGAAACACCATATATTTT. Its translation: CATKAGGNTIYF.

This clone occurred a few times. The chain is built from TRBV5-6 and TRBJ2-5, with a possible D match to TRBD1 (6 bases). Germline V gives CDR1 SGHDT, CDR2 YYEEEE. The CDR3 runs to 15 residues. V lost 4 bases and J lost 5, with 18 bases in between. DNA of the CDR3: TGTGCCAGCAGCCTTTGGGTGACCCAGGGGGAGACCCAGTACTTC. It specifies CASSLWVTQGETQYF.

The chain is built from TRBV20-1 and TRBJ2-3, with D perhaps TRBD2 (5 bases). V was cut by 5 bases and J by 10 bases, with 13 bases left in between. The length of the CDR3 is 11 residues. Germline CDR1 is DFQATT and CDR2 is SNEGSKA (reference sequence). CDR3 coding DNA: TGCAGTGCTGGACTTGATACGTCGCAGTATTTT. This translates into CSAGLDTSQYF.

This chain links TRBV30 with TRBJ1-3, with a weak D call TRBD1 (6 bases). CDR3 size: 19 residues. Germline lookup yields CDR1 GTSNPN and CDR2 SVGIG (reference sequence). The ends were cut back, 2 bases at V and 1 base at J, with 24 bases in the middle. In DNA form, the CDR3 reads TGTGCCTGGAGTTGTTTGTTTCGGGACACATGTCCTTCTGGAAACACCATATATTTT. Translated: CAWSCLFRDTCPSGNTIYF. The full variable domain, its missing parts supplied by reference TRBV30 and TRBJ1-3, is SQTIHQWPATLVQPVGSPLSLECTVEGTSNPNLYWYRQAAGRGLQLLFYSVGIGQISSEVPQNLSASRPQDRQFILSSKKLLLSDSGFYLCAWSCLFRDTCPSGNTIYFGEGSWLTVV.

V is TRBV3-1 (or the pseudogene TRBV3-2) and J is TRBJ2-1; D remains ambiguous. Germline lookup yields CDR1 LGHDT and CDR2 YNNKEL (reference sequence). This CDR3 contains 16 residues. V lost 2 bases and J lost 0, with 11 bases in between. The CDR3 here is CASSQLAESSYNEQFF. In DNA form, the CDR3 reads TGTGCCAGCAGCCAACTGGCGGAGAGCTCCTACAATGAGCAGTTCTTC.

The rearrangement joins TRBV4-1 to TRBJ1-4; 8 bases are a match to TRBD1. Trimming took 0 bases from V and 8 from J; bases not matched to a gene: 5. This CDR3 contains 15 residues. Germline CDR1 reads MGHRA; CDR2 reads YSYEKL. The DNA of the CDR3 is TGCGCCAGCAGCCAAGAGGGACAGGCGTTGGAAAAACTGTTTTTT. It is translated as CASSQEGQALEKLFF.

The chain employs TRBV7-2 and TRBJ1-1; possible D gene TRBD1, 5 bases. CDR1 and CDR2 from the germline V gene are SGHTA and FQGNSA. CDR3 length: 16 residues. The V and J ends lost 1 base and 1 base respectively, with 13 bases between them. The CDR3 reads CASSLVWGTGNTEAFF. The CDR3 DNA reads as TGTGCCAGCAGCTTAGTGTGGGGCACGGGGAACACTGAAGCTTTCTTT. The full variable domain, rest sourced from reference TRBV7-2 and TRBJ1-1, is GAGVSQSPSNKVTEKGKDVELRCDPISGHTALYWYRQSLGQGLEFLIYFQGNSAPDKSGLPSDRFSAERTGGSVSTLTIQRTQQEDSAVYLCASSLVWGTGNTEAFFGQGTRLTVV.

The rearrangement joins TRBV24-1 to TRBJ2-6; TRBD2 is a possible D gene (5 bases). Germline CDR1 KGHDR, CDR2 SFDVKD. This CDR3 comprises 14 residues. Trimming shortened V by 6 bases and J by 1 base, and 6 bases separated the two germline ends. CDR3 nucleotides: TGTGCCACCAGTTCGGGGTCTGGGGCCAACGTCCTGACTTTC. It yields the protein CATSSGSGANVLTF.

The chain combines TRBV4-2 with TRBJ2-1; D is possibly TRBD1 (6 bases). The CDR3 consists of 16 residues. V was trimmed by 0 bases and J by 5 bases, leaving 14 bases between them. The germline CDR1 and CDR2 sequences are LGHNA and YNFKEQ. The CDR3 nucleotides are TGTGCCAGCAGCCAAGATCCACAGGGTGGACACAATGAGCAGTTCTTC. This sequence encodes CASSQDPQGGHNEQFF.

The CDR3 DNA follows: TGTGCCAGCCGTCGACAGGGGGCGGTTACTGAAGCTTTCTTT. It translates to CASRRQGAVTEAFF. The chain joins TRBV27 to TRBJ1-1, with 10 positions matching TRBD1. CDR1 and CDR2 from the germline V gene are MNHEY and SMNVEV (reference sequence). This CDR3 is built from 14 residues. The ends lost 8 bases at V and 5 bases at J; junction bases unmatched: 8.

In its sample, this clone was seen a few times. The chain combines TRBV4-2 with TRBJ2-3, with 7 bases aligning to TRBD2. This CDR3 region has 14 residues. The ends lost 6 bases at V and 4 bases at J; junction bases unmatched: 7. In germline, CDR1 is LGHNA, CDR2 YNFKEQ. The CDR3 reads CASSGGGEADTQYF. The CDR3 DNA follows: TGTGCCAGCAGTGGCGGGGGAGAGGCAGATACGCAGTATTTT.

The CDR3, as DNA: TGCGCCAGCAGCTTCGGGACTAGCGGACAAGAGACCCAGTACTTC. This translates into CASSFGTSGQETQYF. This chain links TRBV5-1 with TRBJ2-5; 11 bases agree with TRBD2. Losses at the gene ends were 2 bases for V and 2 bases for J; bases not matched to a gene: 2. Germline V gene lookup returns CDR1 SGHRS and CDR2 YFSETQ. The CDR3 loop spans 15 amino acids.

This clone was observed a single time. The V and J genes are TRBV19 and TRBJ2-7; the match to TRBD2 covers 8 bases. Trimming cost V 2 bases and J 5 bases; bases outside gene matches: 5. CDR1 and CDR2 from the germline V gene are LNHDA and SQIVND (reference sequence). CDR3 length equals 14 residues. DNA for the CDR3: TGTGCCAGTAGTATACCCAGCGGGAGAAACGAGCAGTACTTC. Its translation: CASSIPSGRNEQYF.

The chain links TRBV9 to TRBJ1-5, with D unclear. Trimming left V 0 bases short and J 6 bases short, with 10 bases between. The CDR3 spans 14 residues. CDR1 is SGDLS and CDR2 is YYNGEE in the germline V gene. The DNA for the CDR3 is TGTGCCAGCAGCGTAGGAACGGAGCCTCAGCCCCAGCATTTT. It yields the protein CASSVGTEPQPQHF.

This chain links TRBV13 with TRBJ1-1; D is unresolved. The germline V and J ends were trimmed by 5 bases and 10 bases, with 14 bases remaining between them. CDR1 and CDR2 from the germline V gene are PRHDT and FYEKMQ (reference sequence). The CDR3 is 12 amino acids. The CDR3 loop is CASSPRVSTAFF. The DNA of the CDR3 is TGTGCCAGCAGCCCCCGGGTCTCAACAGCTTTCTTT. The whole variable domain, filled in from reference TRBV13 and TRBJ1-1, reads AAGVIQSPRHLIKEKRETATLKCYPIPRHDTVYWYQQGPGQDPQFLISFYEKMQSDKGSIPDRFSAQQFSDYHSELNMSSLELGDSALYFCASSPRVSTAFFGQGTRLTVV.

This clone has just a few counts. The rearrangement links TRBV7-3 to TRBJ2-2; TRBD1 agrees at 9 bases. In germline, CDR1 is SGHTA, CDR2 FQGTGA. The CDR3 length is 17 residues. The J segment lost 5 bases and the V segment lost 5 bases, leaving 12 bases of the junction unmatched. The DNA for the CDR3 is TGTGCCAGCAGCAAGGAAACAGGGGGCGCGTCGACCGGGGAGCTGTTTTTT. Amino acids: CASSKETGGASTGELFF.